This T cell receptor beta chain originates from a study of T-cell reconstitution after alpha-beta-depleted transplantation in children. Unique molecular identifiers were incorporated during preparation of the TCRbeta library. Via MiXCR, TCRdb re-called the PCR reads, giving one row per CDR3 protein. The sample yields a few hundred thousand distinct CDR3 sequences, about a tenth seen once. Per germline, CDR1 SGHNT and CDR2 YENEEA. This CDR3 region has 16 residues. Trimming at V came to 6 bases and at J to 0 bases, leaving 8 bases not matched to a gene. The V call is TRBV11-3, the J call TRBJ2-1; 7 nucleotides match TRBD1. Sequencing was performed on PBMCs from the stem cell graft donor, taken from the stem cell graft. This clonotype was sampled from a human donor who donated a stem cell graft to a child with acute myeloid leukemia. CDR3 bases: TGTGCCAGCAGTACGGGACAGAGCCTCTCCTACAATGAGCAGTTCTTC. Its protein is CASSTGQSLSYNEQFF.